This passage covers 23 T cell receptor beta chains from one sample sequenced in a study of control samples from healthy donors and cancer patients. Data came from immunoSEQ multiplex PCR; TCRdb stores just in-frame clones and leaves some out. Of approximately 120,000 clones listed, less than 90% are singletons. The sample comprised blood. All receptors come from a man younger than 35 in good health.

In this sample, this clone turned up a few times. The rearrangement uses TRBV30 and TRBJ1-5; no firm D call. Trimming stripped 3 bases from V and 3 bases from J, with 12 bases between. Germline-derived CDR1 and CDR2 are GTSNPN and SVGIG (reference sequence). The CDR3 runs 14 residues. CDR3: CAWSLETTNQPQHF. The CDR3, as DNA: TGTGCCTGGAGCTTAGAGACAACCAATCAGCCCCAGCATTTT.

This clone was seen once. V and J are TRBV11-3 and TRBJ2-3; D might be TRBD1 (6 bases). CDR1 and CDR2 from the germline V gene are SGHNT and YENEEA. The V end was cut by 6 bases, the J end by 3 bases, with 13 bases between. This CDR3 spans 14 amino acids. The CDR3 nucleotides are TGTGCCAGCAGTGACGGGGACATGACAGATACGCAGTATTTT. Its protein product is CASSDGDMTDTQYF.

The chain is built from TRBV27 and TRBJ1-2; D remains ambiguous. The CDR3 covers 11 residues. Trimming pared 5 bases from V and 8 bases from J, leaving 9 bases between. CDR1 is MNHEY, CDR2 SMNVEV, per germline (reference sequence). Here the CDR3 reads CASSGRQGYTF. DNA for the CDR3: TGTGCCAGCAGTGGGCGTCAAGGCTACACCTTC.

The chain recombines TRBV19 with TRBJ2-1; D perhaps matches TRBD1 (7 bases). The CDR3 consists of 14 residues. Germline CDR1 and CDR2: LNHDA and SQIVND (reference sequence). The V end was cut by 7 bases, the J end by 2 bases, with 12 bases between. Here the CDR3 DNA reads TGTGCCAGTAACGGAGGGACAGCCTACAATGAGCAGTTCTTC. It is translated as CASNGGTAYNEQFF.

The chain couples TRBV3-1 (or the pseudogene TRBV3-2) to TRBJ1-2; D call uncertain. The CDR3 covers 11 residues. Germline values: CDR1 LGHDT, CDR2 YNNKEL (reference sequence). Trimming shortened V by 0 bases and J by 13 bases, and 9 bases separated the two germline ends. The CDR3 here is CASSQERLSTF. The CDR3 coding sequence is TGTGCCAGCAGCCAAGAGCGATTAAGCACCTTC.

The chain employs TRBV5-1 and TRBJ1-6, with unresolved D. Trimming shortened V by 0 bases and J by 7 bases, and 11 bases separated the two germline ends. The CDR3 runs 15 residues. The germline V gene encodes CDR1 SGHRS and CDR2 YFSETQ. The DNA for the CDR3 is TGCGCCAGCAGCTTGGCGGGAATTGGAAATTCACCCCTCCACTTT. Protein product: CASSLAGIGNSPLHF.

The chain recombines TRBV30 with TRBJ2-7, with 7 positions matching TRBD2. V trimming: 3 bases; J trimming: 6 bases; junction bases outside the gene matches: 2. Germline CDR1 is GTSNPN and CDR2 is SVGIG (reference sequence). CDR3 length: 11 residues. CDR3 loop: CAWRGEGEQYF. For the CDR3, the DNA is TGTGCCTGGAGGGGGGAGGGCGAGCAGTACTTC.

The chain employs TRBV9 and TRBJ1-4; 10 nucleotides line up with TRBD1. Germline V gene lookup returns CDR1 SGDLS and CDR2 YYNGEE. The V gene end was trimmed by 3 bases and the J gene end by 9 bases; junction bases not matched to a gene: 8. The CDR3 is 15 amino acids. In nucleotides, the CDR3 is TGTGCCAGCAGCGCACTAGGGACAGGGGACCAAAAACTGTTTTTT. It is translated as CASSALGTGDQKLFF. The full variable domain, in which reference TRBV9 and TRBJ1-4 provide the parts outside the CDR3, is DSGVTQTPKHLITATGQRVTLRCSPRSGDLSVYWYQQSLDQGLQFLIQYYNGEERAKGNILERFSAQQFPDLHSELNLSSLELGDSALYFCASSALGTGDQKLFFGSGTQLSVL.

CDR3 in DNA: TGTGCCAGCAGTCGGCCCGGTAACTATGGCTACACCTTC. Residues: CASSRPGNYGYTF. The chain combines TRBV12-3 or TRBV12-4 with TRBJ1-2; no firm D call. This CDR3 comprises 13 residues. V was clipped by 5 bases and J by 1 base, with 8 bases between them.

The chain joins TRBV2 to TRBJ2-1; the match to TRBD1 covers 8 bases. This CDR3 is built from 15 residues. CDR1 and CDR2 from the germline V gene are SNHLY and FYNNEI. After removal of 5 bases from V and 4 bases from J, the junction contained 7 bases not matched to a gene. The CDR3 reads CASSPDRGLYNEQFF. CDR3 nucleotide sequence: TGTGCCAGCAGTCCTGACAGGGGTCTTTACAATGAGCAGTTCTTC.

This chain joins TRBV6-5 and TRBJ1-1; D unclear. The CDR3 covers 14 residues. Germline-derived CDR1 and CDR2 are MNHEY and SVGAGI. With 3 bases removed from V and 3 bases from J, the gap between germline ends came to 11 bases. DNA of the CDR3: TGTGCCAGCAGTTATGGGCTCATTTACACTGAAGCTTTCTTT. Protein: CASSYGLIYTEAFF.

CDR3 residues: CASSGQHNQPQHF. The CDR3 DNA follows: TGTGCCAGCAGTGGACAGCACAATCAGCCCCAGCATTTT. The chain is built from TRBV6-4 and TRBJ1-5, with D perhaps TRBD1 (5 bases). The germline V and J ends were trimmed by 4 bases and 3 bases, with 7 bases remaining between them. The CDR3 contains 13 residues. Looked up from germline, CDR1 is MRHNA and CDR2 is SNTAGT.

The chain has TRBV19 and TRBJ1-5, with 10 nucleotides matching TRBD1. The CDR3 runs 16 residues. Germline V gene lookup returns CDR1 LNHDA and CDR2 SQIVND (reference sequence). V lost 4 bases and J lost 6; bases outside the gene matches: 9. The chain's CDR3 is CASSTRQGQGGQPQHF. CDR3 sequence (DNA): TGTGCCAGTAGTACCAGGCAAGGACAGGGGGGTCAGCCCCAGCATTTT.

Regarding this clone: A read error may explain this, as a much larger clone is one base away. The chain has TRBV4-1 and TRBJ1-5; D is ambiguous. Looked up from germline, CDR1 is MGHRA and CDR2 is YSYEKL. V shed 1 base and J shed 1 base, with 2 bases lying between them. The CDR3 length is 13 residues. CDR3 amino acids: CASSQGSNQPQHF. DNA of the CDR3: TGCGCCAGCAGCCAAGGCAGCAATCAGCCCCAGCATTTT.

CDR3 residues: CASSPWTANTEAFF. The CDR3 DNA follows: TGCGCCAGCAGCCCTTGGACAGCGAACACTGAAGCTTTCTTT. The chain combines TRBV5-1 with TRBJ1-1, with a possible D match to TRBD1 (6 bases). The V and J ends lost 4 bases and 1 base respectively, with 11 bases between them. The germline V gene has CDR1 SGHRS and CDR2 YFSETQ. CDR3 size: 14 residues.

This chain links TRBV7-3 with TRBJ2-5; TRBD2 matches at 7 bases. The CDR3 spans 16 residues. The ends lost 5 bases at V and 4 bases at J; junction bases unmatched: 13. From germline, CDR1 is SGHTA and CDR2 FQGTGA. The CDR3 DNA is TGTGCCAGCAGCCTTTATTTGGCGGGAGTAGGAGAGACCCAGTACTTC. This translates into CASSLYLAGVGETQYF. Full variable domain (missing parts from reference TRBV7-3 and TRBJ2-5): GAGVSQTPSNKVTEKGKYVELRCDPISGHTALYWYRQSLGQGPEFLIYFQGTGAADDSGLPNDRFFAVRPEGSVSTLKIQRTERGDSAVYLCASSLYLAGVGETQYFGPGTRLLVL.

CDR3 amino acids: CASSYTGTVSSGRGYTF. In nucleotides, the CDR3 is TGTGCCAGCAGTTATACCGGGACAGTAAGTAGCGGTCGTGGCTACACCTTC. The J gene is TRBJ1-2, the V gene TRBV27; 7 positions match TRBD1. Trimming removed 4 bases from V and 7 bases from J; junction bases left unmatched: 18. Germline loops: CDR1 MNHEY, CDR2 SMNVEV (reference sequence). This CDR3 has 17 amino acids.

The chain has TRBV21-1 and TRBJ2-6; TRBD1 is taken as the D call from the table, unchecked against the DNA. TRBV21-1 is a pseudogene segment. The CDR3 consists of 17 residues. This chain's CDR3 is CASSTGQGSSGANVLTF. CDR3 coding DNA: TGTGCCAGCAGCACGGGACAGGGGAGCTCTGGGGCCAACGTCCTGACTTTC.

This chain's CDR3 is CASSLGGRVNTQYF. As DNA, the CDR3 is TGTGCCAGCAGCTTAGGCGGGAGGGTGAATACGCAGTATTTT. J is TRBJ2-3 and V is TRBV7-2; 9 bases are shared with TRBD2. The CDR3 spans 14 residues. Germline CDR1 is SGHTA and CDR2 is FQGNSA. The junction had 3 bases not matched to a gene; V was cut back by 1 base and J by 7 bases.

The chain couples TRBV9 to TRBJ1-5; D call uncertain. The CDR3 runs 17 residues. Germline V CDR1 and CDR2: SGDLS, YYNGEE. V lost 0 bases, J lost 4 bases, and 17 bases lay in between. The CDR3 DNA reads TGTGCCAGCAGCGTAGGAGGAGGGTTGTCATCAAATCAGCCCCAGCATTTT. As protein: CASSVGGGLSSNQPQHF.

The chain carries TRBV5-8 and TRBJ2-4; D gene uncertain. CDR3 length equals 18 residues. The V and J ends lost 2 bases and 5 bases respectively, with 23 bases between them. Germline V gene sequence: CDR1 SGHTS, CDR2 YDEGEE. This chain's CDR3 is CASSFGLVATTEQNIQYF. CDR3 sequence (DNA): TGTGCCAGCAGCTTTGGGTTAGTCGCCACTACCGAACAAAACATTCAGTACTTC.

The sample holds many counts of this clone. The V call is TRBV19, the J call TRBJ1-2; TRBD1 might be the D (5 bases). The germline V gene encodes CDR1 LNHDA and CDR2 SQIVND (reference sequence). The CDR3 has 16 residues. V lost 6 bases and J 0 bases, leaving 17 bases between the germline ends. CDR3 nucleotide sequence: TGTGCCAGTAGACTAATCCGGGACGGCTCTAACTATGGCTACACCTTC. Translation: CASRLIRDGSNYGYTF.

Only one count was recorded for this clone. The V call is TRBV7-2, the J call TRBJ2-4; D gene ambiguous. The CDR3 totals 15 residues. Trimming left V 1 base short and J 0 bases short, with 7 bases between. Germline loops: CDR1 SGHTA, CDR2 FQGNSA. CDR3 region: CASSLGPVAKNIQYF. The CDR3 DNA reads TGTGCCAGCAGCTTAGGTCCGGTAGCCAAAAACATTCAGTACTTC. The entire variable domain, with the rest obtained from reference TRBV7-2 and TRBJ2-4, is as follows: GAGVSQSPSNKVTEKGKDVELRCDPISGHTALYWYRQSLGQGLEFLIYFQGNSAPDKSGLPSDRFSAERTGGSVSTLTIQRTQQEDSAVYLCASSLGPVAKNIQYFGAGTRLSVL.